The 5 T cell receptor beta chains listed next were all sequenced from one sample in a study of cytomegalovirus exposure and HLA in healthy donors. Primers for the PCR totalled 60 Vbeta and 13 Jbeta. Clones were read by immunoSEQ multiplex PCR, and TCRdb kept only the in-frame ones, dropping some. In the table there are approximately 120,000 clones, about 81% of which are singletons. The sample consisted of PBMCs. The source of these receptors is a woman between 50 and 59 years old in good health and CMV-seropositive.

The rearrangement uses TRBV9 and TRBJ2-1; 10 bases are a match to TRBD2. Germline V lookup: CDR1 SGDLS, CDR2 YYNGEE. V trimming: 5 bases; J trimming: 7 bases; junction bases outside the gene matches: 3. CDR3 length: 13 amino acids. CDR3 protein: CASRTSGSNEQFF. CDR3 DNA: TGTGCCAGCAGGACTAGCGGGTCAAATGAGCAGTTCTTC.

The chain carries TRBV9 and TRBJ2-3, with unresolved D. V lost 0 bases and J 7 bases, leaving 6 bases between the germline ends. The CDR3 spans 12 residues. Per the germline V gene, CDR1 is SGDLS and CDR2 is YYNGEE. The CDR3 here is CASSVGLNTQYF. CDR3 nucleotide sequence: TGTGCCAGCAGCGTAGGTCTTAATACGCAGTATTTT.

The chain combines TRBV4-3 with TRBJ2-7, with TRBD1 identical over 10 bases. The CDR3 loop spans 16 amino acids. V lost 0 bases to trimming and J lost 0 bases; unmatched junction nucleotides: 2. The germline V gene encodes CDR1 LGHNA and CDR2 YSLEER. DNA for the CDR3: TGCGCCAGCAGCCAAGAAGACAGGGGGCTCTCCTACGAGCAGTACTTC. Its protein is CASSQEDRGLSYEQYF.

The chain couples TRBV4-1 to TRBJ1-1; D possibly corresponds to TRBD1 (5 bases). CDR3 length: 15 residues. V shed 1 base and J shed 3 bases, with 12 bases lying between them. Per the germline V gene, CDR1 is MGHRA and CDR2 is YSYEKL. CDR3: CASSQVKQGDTEAFF. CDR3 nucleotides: TGCGCCAGCAGCCAAGTAAAGCAGGGTGACACTGAAGCTTTCTTT.

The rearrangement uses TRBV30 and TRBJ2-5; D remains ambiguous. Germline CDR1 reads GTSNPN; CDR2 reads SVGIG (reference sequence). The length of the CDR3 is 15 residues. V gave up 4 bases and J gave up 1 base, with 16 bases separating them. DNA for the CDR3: TGTGCCTGGAATCTTGGCGGATACTTCCAAGAGACCCAGTACTTC. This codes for CAWNLGGYFQETQYF. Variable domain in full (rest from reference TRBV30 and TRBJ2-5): SQTIHQWPATLVQPVGSPLSLECTVEGTSNPNLYWYRQAAGRGLQLLFYSVGIGQISSEVPQNLSASRPQDRQFILSSKKLLLSDSGFYLCAWNLGGYFQETQYFGPGTRLLVL.